Each of the 32 T cell receptor beta chains below was sequenced from the same sample in a study of multiple sclerosis patients with progressive multifocal leukoencephalopathy. Sequencing was performed with immunoSEQ multiplex PCR; in TCRdb, only in-frame clones are kept and a portion is missing. This sample has approximately 30,000 clones, with 87% found just once. Time point described: time of PML onset. Sample: PBMCs, taken from a patient treated with natalizumab. The receptors shown here come from a woman in her 40s with progressive multifocal leukoencephalopathy.

V is TRBV4-3 and J is TRBJ1-4, with 10 bases identical to TRBD1. The V gene's germline CDR1 is LGHNA and CDR2 YSLEER. This CDR3 contains 16 residues. The V gene end was trimmed by 0 bases and the J gene end by 8 bases; junction bases not matched to a gene: 6. CDR3 coding DNA: TGCGCCAGCAGCCAAGATCGAGGGACAGGGGCCGAAAAACTGTTTTTT. It translates to CASSQDRGTGAEKLFF.

The J gene is TRBJ2-1, the V gene TRBV6-1, with a possible D match to TRBD1 (6 bases). The CDR3 consists of 14 residues. V was pared by 5 bases and J by 9 bases, with 17 bases between. Looked up from germline, CDR1 is MNHNS and CDR2 is SASEGT. In nucleotides, the CDR3 is TGTGCCAGCAGTCTCGGAGAAGGGGGAGCTGAGCAGTTCTTC. Translating it yields CASSLGEGGAEQFF.

The chain joins TRBV11-3 to TRBJ1-1; D ambiguous. The CDR3 extends over 13 amino acids. The germline V gene encodes CDR1 SGHNT and CDR2 YENEEA. The V end was cut by 1 base, the J end by 3 bases, with 6 bases between. CDR3 DNA sequence: TGTGCCAGCAGCTTAGTACGGGACACTGAAGCTTTCTTT. Translating it yields CASSLVRDTEAFF.

The chain recombines TRBV28 with TRBJ1-4; no clear D. Germline V gene sequence: CDR1 MDHEN, CDR2 SYDVKM. With 4 bases removed from V and 0 bases from J, the gap between germline ends came to 12 bases. CDR3 length: 16 amino acids. CDR3 loop: CASSSPLGTTNEKLFF. The CDR3 DNA is TGTGCCAGCAGTTCGCCACTCGGGACAACTAATGAAAAACTGTTTTTT.

The CDR3 sequence is CASSGGDSLFYGYTF. The CDR3 region has the DNA TGTGCCAGCAGCGGGGGGGACAGTCTTTTCTATGGCTACACCTTC. The rearrangement uses TRBV9 and TRBJ1-2; 7 bases are a match to TRBD1. The CDR3 length is 15 residues. V dropped 3 bases and J dropped 4; count of bases not matched to a gene: 9. Germline CDR1 and CDR2: SGDLS and YYNGEE.

The chain combines TRBV7-2 with TRBJ1-2, with D maybe TRBD1 (5 bases). The germline V and J ends were trimmed by 4 bases and 2 bases, with 14 bases remaining between them. This CDR3 is 15 amino acids long. CDR1 is SGHTA and CDR2 is FQGNSA in the germline V gene. The CDR3 region is CASSSTGTSNYGYTF. CDR3 sequence (DNA): TGTGCCAGCAGCTCCACCGGGACGTCCAACTATGGCTACACCTTC.

This chain uses TRBV28 with TRBJ1-1, with D perhaps TRBD1 (5 bases). The CDR3 extends over 11 amino acids. CDR1 is MDHEN and CDR2 is SYDVKM in the germline V gene. Trimming took off 8 bases at V and 6 bases at J, with 10 bases between the two ends. CDR3 nucleotide sequence: TGTGCCAGCCTTGGGGCATCTGAAGCTTTCTTT. As protein: CASLGASEAFF.

V and J are TRBV19 and TRBJ1-2, with 10 bases aligning to TRBD1. CDR3 length equals 16 residues. CDR1 and CDR2 (germline): LNHDA, SQIVND (reference sequence). The trim removed 0 bases at V and 8 bases at J, leaving 9 bases unmatched. CDR3 coding DNA: TGTGCCAGTAGTATAGATCCGCGAGACAGGGGGCACGGCTACACCTTC. Protein product: CASSIDPRDRGHGYTF. The whole variable domain, filled in from reference TRBV19 and TRBJ1-2, reads DGGITQSPKYLFRKEGQNVTLSCEQNLNHDAMYWYRQDPGQGLRLIYYSQIVNDFQKGDIAEGYSVSREKKESFPLTVTSAQKNPTAFYLCASSIDPRDRGHGYTFGSGTRLTVV.

The J gene is TRBJ2-2, the V gene TRBV28, with D possibly matching TRBD1 (5 bases). This CDR3 comprises 15 residues. Trimming pared 6 bases from V and 6 bases from J, leaving 17 bases between. Germline-derived CDR1 and CDR2 are MDHEN and SYDVKM. The CDR3 loop is CASRPQGSRAGELFF. The CDR3 bases are TGTGCCAGCAGACCGCAGGGCTCTCGCGCCGGGGAGCTGTTTTTT.

V and J are TRBV5-4 and TRBJ2-2; 7 nucleotides match TRBD1. The CDR3 totals 17 residues. CDR1 is SGHNT, CDR2 YYREEE, per germline (reference sequence). V dropped 3 bases and J dropped 0; count of bases not matched to a gene: 8. The CDR3 region has the DNA TGTGCCAGCAGCTCTGCCGGGACAGCCACGAACACCGGGGAGCTGTTTTTT. Translating it yields CASSSAGTATNTGELFF.

This CDR3 is CASSLEPRGSGANVLTF. CDR3 DNA sequence: TGTGCCAGCAGCTTGGAACCCAGGGGGTCTGGGGCCAACGTCCTGACTTTC. The chain carries TRBV5-4 and TRBJ2-6, with TRBD1 matching over 7 bases. Germline-derived CDR1 and CDR2 are SGHNT and YYREEE (reference sequence). Losses at the gene ends were 0 bases for V and 1 base for J; bases not matched to a gene: 4. The CDR3 length is 17 residues.

The V and J genes are TRBV7-9 and TRBJ2-3, with TRBD2 identical over 12 bases. With V trimmed by 9 bases and J by 3 bases, 13 bases remained unmatched. Germline CDR1 and CDR2: SEHNR and FQNEAQ (reference sequence). The CDR3 covers 17 residues. The CDR3 region is CASSLAGGPYKTDTQYF. The CDR3 nucleotides read TGTGCCAGTTCCCTAGCGGGAGGGCCGTATAAGACAGATACGCAGTATTTT.

This sequence joins TRBV9 and TRBJ2-5; TRBD1 aligns across 7 bases. The ends lost 4 bases at V and 2 bases at J; junction bases unmatched: 11. The germline V gene encodes CDR1 SGDLS and CDR2 YYNGEE. This CDR3 contains 16 residues. The CDR3 DNA is TGTGCCAGCAGCACGCACGGGACAGCAAATCAAGAGACCCAGTACTTC. Amino acid sequence: CASSTHGTANQETQYF.

The J gene is TRBJ2-2, the V gene TRBV5-1, with D perhaps assigned TRBD1 or TRBD2 (5 bases each). There are 16 residues in the CDR3. Germline assignment: CDR1 SGHRS and CDR2 YFSETQ. Trimming pared 3 bases from V and 8 bases from J, leaving 20 bases between. The chain's CDR3 is CASSSAGTPKVGELFF. Here the CDR3 DNA reads TGCGCCAGCAGCTCCGCCGGGACCCCAAAGGTGGGGGAGCTGTTTTTT.

The chain links TRBV4-3 to TRBJ1-2; D not certain. V lost 4 bases, J lost 4 bases, and 16 bases lay in between. The CDR3 has 15 residues. Looked up from germline, CDR1 is LGHNA and CDR2 is YSLEER. CDR3 coding DNA: TGCGCCAGCAGCCCCTCGCTCCAGGACCCCTATGGCTACACCTTC. Protein sequence: CASSPSLQDPYGYTF.

This clone is a singleton in its sample. The chain employs TRBV21-1 and TRBJ2-7. TRBV21-1 is given as a pseudogene. There are 15 residues in the CDR3. The CDR3 DNA reads as TGTGCCAGCAGACCCGTAATCCAGGGGAGGTACGAGCAGTACTTC. It is translated as CASRPVIQGRYEQYF.

The chain couples TRBV5-4 to TRBJ1-1; D is possibly TRBD1 (6 bases). The CDR3 loop spans 13 amino acids. Trimming removed 4 bases at V and 3 bases at J, with 10 bases between. The germline gives CDR1 SGHNT, CDR2 YYREEE (reference sequence). The chain's CDR3 is CASSPYRDTEAFF. The CDR3 bases are TGTGCCAGCAGCCCTTACAGGGACACTGAAGCTTTCTTT.

This chain joins TRBV4-1 and TRBJ2-1, with D unclear. This CDR3 comprises 16 residues. CDR1 and CDR2 (germline): MGHRA, YSYEKL. Trimming stripped 4 bases from V and 4 bases from J, with 17 bases between. CDR3 DNA sequence: TGCGCCAGCAGCCGAGTAAGGCAGAGATCATACAATGAGCAGTTCTTC. It yields the protein CASSRVRQRSYNEQFF.

The table lists this clone with a count of one. J is TRBJ1-4 and V is TRBV29-1; weak D call: TRBD1 (5 bases). V lost 6 bases to trimming and J lost 1 base, with 9 bases between them. Germline assignment: CDR1 SQVTM and CDR2 ANQGSEA. The CDR3 runs 13 residues. CDR3 bases: TGCAGCGTCGGGGGGGGAACTAATGAAAAACTGTTTTTT. It specifies CSVGGGTNEKLFF.

The chain is built from TRBV11-3 and TRBJ1-5; the D is unclear. Germline CDR1 SGHNT, CDR2 YENEEA. The CDR3 contains 15 residues. V gave up 0 bases and J gave up 7 bases, with 13 bases separating them. CDR3 protein: CASSLEFGEEQPQHF. CDR3 sequence (DNA): TGTGCCAGCAGCTTAGAGTTCGGGGAAGAACAGCCCCAGCATTTT.

This rearrangement joins TRBV19 to TRBJ1-1; 10 bases map to TRBD1. The CDR3 covers 16 residues. V lost 6 bases and J lost 3; bases outside the gene matches: 10. Germline-derived CDR1 and CDR2 are LNHDA and SQIVND (reference sequence). The CDR3 DNA follows: TGTGCCAGTAGACCTACGACAGGGGGCGATGACACTGAAGCTTTCTTT. This gives the protein CASRPTTGGDDTEAFF.

This chain connects TRBV6-5 to TRBJ1-1; tentatively, D is TRBD1 (5 bases). The ends were cut back, 6 bases at V and 0 bases at J, with 14 bases in the middle. CDR1 is MNHEY and CDR2 is SVGAGI in the germline V gene. CDR3 size: 15 residues. As DNA, the CDR3 is TGTGCCAGCAGACCCCCCCGGGGGTTGAACACTGAAGCTTTCTTT. As protein: CASRPPRGLNTEAFF.

The rearrangement uses TRBV7-6 and TRBJ2-1; TRBD2 agrees at 10 bases. The V and J ends lost 5 bases and 1 base, in that order; junction bases with no gene match: 8. This CDR3 contains 17 residues. CDR1 and CDR2 from the germline V gene are SGHVS and FNYEAQ. This chain's CDR3 is CASSTTSGVSSYNEQFF. CDR3 DNA sequence: TGTGCCAGCAGCACTACTAGCGGGGTTTCATCCTACAATGAGCAGTTCTTC.

The rearrangement links TRBV7-2 to TRBJ1-2, with 8 bases that match TRBD1. The ends lost 5 bases at V and 5 bases at J; junction bases unmatched: 16. Per germline, CDR1 SGHTA and CDR2 FQGNSA. The CDR3 contains 17 residues. The CDR3 reads CASSDPGQASLGYGYTF. CDR3 sequence (DNA): TGTGCCAGCAGCGACCCGGGACAGGCCTCACTCGGGTATGGCTACACCTTC.

V usage is TRBV6-1 and J usage is TRBJ2-7; 16 bases line up with TRBD2. Losses at the gene ends were 10 bases for V and 5 bases for J; bases not matched to a gene: 5. Germline V gene data show CDR1 as MNHNS and CDR2 as SASEGT. The CDR3 consists of 14 residues. CDR3: CATGTSGRADEQYF. CDR3 bases: TGTGCCACCGGGACTAGCGGGAGGGCCGACGAGCAGTACTTC.

A note on this clone: The junction and the germline gene differ at one end; a read error may be behind it. The rearrangement links TRBV7-2 to TRBJ2-5; D is possibly TRBD2 (5 bases). The CDR3 is 15 residues long. CDR1 and CDR2 (germline): SGHTA, FQGNSA. The CDR3 DNA reads as TGTGCCAGCAGCTCACTCGCGGGTTCCGCAGAGACCGAGTACTTC. This sequence encodes CASSSLAGSAETEYF.

This chain uses TRBV11-2 with TRBJ2-1, with TRBD1 matching 9 bases. Per germline, CDR1 SGHAT and CDR2 FQNNGV. This CDR3 region has 15 residues. After removal of 5 bases from V and 7 bases from J, the junction contained 9 bases not matched to a gene. The chain's CDR3 is CASSRTGEILNEQFF. The CDR3 region has the DNA TGTGCCAGCAGCCGGACAGGGGAGATTCTTAATGAGCAGTTCTTC.

V and J are TRBV29-1 and TRBJ2-1; D is undetermined. Germline assignment: CDR1 SQVTM and CDR2 ANQGSEA. The V end lost 5 bases, the J end lost 5 bases, and 7 bases lay between the germline ends. The CDR3 is made up of 11 amino acids. The CDR3 protein is CSVRLNNEQFF. The CDR3, as DNA: TGCAGCGTTAGGCTCAACAATGAGCAGTTCTTC.

The genes are TRBV19 and TRBJ2-1, with 10 bases identical to TRBD1. CDR3 length equals 14 residues. V was clipped by 8 bases and J by 9 bases; unmatched bases: 10. Germline CDR1 reads LNHDA; CDR2 reads SQIVND (reference sequence). Here the CDR3 reads CASGGGTGVSEQFF. The CDR3 DNA reads TGTGCCAGTGGGGGAGGGACAGGGGTCAGTGAGCAGTTCTTC.

This sequence joins TRBV9 and TRBJ1-4, with D possibly TRBD1 on 6 matching bases. V dropped 4 bases and J dropped 11 bases, with 12 bases sitting between them. Germline loops: CDR1 SGDLS, CDR2 YYNGEE. The CDR3 loop spans 12 amino acids. The CDR3: CASSLQRGKLFF. The DNA for the CDR3 is TGTGCCAGCAGCCTCCAAAGGGGGAAACTGTTTTTT.

This chain uses TRBV30 with TRBJ2-7; TRBD2 is a possible D gene (6 bases). Germline CDR1 reads GTSNPN; CDR2 reads SVGIG (reference sequence). V was shortened by 6 bases and J by 5 bases, with 17 bases between the two germline ends. The CDR3 extends over 13 amino acids. The CDR3 bases are TGTGCCTGTTCTGGGGACTTCGGCCACGAGCAGTACTTC. Translating it yields CACSGDFGHEQYF.

The V gene is TRBV28, the J gene TRBJ1-5; D gene unclear. This CDR3 region has 15 residues. The germline CDR1 and CDR2 sequences are MDHEN and SYDVKM. V was cut by 5 bases and J by 0 bases, with 11 bases left in between. The CDR3 region is CASSTGRFSNQPQHF. The CDR3 DNA sequence: TGTGCCAGCAGTACTGGACGGTTTAGCAATCAGCCCCAGCATTTT.